This T cell receptor beta chain emerged from a study of shared clonotypes between healthy human individuals. The CDR3 spans 15 residues. Looked up from germline, CDR1 is SGHVS and CDR2 is FQNEAQ. V lost 2 bases to trimming and J lost 4 bases; unmatched junction nucleotides: 3. Here immunoSEQ multiplex PCR was the method, and the copy in TCRdb shows in-frame clones only, minus some. The sample includes around 940,000 clones, about 80% of them seen just once. V usage is TRBV7-8 and J usage is TRBJ2-2, with 8 bases fitting TRBD2. Sequenced sample: memory CD4+ T cells sorted from blood. Subset reported: CD45RA-negative fraction. This receptor was obtained from a man between 18 and 29 years old in good health. CDR3 in amino acids: CASSLNGRATGELFF. For the CDR3, the DNA is TGTGCCAGCAGCTTAAACGGGAGGGCCACCGGGGAGCTGTTTTTT.